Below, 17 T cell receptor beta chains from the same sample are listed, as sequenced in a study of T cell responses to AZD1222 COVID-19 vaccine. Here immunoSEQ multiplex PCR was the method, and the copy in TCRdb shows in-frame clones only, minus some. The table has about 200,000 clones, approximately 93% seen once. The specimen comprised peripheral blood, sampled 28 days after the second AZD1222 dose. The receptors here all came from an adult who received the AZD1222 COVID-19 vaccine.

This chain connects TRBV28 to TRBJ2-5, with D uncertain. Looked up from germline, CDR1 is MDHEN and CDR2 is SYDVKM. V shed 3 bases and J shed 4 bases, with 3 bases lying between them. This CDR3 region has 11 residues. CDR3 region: CASSFLETQYF. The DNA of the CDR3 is TGTGCCAGCAGTTTTCTAGAGACCCAGTACTTC.

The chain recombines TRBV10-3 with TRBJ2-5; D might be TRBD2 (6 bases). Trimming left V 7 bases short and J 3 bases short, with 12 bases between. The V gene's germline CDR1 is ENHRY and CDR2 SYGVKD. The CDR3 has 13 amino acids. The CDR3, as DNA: TGTGCCATCAATTCGGGGGTGGAAGAGACCCAGTACTTC. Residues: CAINSGVEETQYF.

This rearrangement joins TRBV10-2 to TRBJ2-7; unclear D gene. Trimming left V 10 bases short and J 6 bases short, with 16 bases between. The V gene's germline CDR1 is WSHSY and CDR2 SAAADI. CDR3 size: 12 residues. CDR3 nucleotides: TGCGCCACCTCTTCGCTGATGGGCGAGCAGTACTTC. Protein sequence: CATSSLMGEQYF.

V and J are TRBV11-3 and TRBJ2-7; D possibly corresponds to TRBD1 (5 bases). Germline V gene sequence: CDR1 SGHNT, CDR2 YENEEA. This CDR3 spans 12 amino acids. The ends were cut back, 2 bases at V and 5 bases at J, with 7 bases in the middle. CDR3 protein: CASSLSGHEQYF. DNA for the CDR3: TGTGCCAGCAGCTTATCAGGGCACGAGCAGTACTTC. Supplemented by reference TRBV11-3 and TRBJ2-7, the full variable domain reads EAGVVQSPRYKIIEKKQPVAFWCNPISGHNTLYWYLQNLGQGPELLIRYENEEAVDDSQLPKDRFSAERLKGVDSTLKIQPAELGDSAVYLCASSLSGHEQYFGPGTRLTVT.

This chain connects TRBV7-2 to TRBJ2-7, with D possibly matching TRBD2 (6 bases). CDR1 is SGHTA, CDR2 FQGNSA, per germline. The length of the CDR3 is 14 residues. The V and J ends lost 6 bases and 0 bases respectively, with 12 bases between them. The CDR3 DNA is TGTGCCAGCAGTGGGACTGTGAGCTCCTACGAGCAGTACTTC. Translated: CASSGTVSSYEQYF.

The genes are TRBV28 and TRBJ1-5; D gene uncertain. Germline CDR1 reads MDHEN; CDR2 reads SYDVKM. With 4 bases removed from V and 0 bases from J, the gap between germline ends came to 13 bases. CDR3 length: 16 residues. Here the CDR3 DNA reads TGTGCCAGCAGTTCCCTGGCCGACTATAGCAATCAGCCCCAGCATTTT. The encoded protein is CASSSLADYSNQPQHF.

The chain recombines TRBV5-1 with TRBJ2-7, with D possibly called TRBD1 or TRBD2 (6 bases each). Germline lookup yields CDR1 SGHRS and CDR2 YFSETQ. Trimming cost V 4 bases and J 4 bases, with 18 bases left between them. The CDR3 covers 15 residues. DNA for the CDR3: TGCGCCAGCAGCCCAAGGGGGGATCAAATTTACGAGCAGTACTTC. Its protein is CASSPRGDQIYEQYF.

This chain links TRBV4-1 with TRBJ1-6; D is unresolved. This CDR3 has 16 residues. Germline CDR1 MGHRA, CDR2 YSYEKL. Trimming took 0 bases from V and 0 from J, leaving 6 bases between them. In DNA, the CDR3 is TGCGCCAGCAGCCAAGAGGCGAGCTCCTATAATTCACCCCTCCACTTT. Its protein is CASSQEASSYNSPLHF.

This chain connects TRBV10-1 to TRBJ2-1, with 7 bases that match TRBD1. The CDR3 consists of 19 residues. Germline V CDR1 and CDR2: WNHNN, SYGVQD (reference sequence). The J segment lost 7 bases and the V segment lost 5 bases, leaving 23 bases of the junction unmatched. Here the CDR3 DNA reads TGCGCCAGCAGTACCAGACAGGGATCAGGACCGGGAAATATTAATGAGCAGTTCTTC. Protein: CASSTRQGSGPGNINEQFF.

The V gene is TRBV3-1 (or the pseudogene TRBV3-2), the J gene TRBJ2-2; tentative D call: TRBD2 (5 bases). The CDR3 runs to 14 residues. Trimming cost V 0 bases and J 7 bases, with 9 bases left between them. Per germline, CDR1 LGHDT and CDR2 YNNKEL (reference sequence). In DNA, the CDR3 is TGTGCCAGCAGCCAAGAGGGAGTAATCGGGGAGCTGTTTTTT. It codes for CASSQEGVIGELFF.

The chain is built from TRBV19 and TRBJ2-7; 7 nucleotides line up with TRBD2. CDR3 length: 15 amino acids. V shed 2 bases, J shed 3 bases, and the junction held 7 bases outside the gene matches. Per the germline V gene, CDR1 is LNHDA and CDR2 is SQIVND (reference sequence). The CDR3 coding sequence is TGTGCCAGTAGTATAAGGCTAGCGGCCGTCTACGAGCAGTACTTC. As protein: CASSIRLAAVYEQYF.

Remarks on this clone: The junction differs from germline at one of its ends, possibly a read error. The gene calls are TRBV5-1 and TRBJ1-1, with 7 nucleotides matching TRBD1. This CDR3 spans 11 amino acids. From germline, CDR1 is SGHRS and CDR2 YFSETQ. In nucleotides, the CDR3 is TGCGCCAGCGGCCGGGACAGCGCAGAGGGGTTT. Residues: CASGRDSAEGF.

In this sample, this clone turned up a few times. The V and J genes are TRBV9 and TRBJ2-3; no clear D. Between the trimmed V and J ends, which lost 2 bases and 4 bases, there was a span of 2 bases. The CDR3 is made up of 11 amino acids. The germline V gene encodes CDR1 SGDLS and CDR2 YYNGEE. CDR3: CASSVADTQYF. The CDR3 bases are TGTGCCAGCAGCGTGGCAGATACGCAGTATTTT.

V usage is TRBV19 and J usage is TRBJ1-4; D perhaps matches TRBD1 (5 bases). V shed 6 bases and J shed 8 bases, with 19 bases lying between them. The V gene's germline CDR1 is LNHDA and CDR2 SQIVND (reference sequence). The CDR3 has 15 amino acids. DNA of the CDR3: TGTGCCAGTAGCCCGGGACGGCCGGGGCCCGAAAAACTGTTTTTT. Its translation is CASSPGRPGPEKLFF.

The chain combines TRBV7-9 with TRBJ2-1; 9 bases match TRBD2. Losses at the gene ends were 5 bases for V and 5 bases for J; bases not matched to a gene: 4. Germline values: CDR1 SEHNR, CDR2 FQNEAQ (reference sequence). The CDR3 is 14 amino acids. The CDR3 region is CASSGTSTNNEQFF. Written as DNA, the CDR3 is TGTGCCAGCAGCGGGACTAGCACCAACAATGAGCAGTTCTTC.

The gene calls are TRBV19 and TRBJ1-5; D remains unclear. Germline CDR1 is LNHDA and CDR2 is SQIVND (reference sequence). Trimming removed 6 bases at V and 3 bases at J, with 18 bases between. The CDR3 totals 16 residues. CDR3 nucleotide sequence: TGTGCCAGTAGAAGTATGATGGAGGGCCCCAATCAGCCCCAGCATTTT. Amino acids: CASRSMMEGPNQPQHF.

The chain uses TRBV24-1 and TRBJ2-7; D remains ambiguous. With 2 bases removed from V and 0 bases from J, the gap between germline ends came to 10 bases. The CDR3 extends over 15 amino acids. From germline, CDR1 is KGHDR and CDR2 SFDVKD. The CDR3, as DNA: TGTGCCACCAGTGATTCCACGGGCAGCTCCTACGAGCAGTACTTC. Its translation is CATSDSTGSSYEQYF.